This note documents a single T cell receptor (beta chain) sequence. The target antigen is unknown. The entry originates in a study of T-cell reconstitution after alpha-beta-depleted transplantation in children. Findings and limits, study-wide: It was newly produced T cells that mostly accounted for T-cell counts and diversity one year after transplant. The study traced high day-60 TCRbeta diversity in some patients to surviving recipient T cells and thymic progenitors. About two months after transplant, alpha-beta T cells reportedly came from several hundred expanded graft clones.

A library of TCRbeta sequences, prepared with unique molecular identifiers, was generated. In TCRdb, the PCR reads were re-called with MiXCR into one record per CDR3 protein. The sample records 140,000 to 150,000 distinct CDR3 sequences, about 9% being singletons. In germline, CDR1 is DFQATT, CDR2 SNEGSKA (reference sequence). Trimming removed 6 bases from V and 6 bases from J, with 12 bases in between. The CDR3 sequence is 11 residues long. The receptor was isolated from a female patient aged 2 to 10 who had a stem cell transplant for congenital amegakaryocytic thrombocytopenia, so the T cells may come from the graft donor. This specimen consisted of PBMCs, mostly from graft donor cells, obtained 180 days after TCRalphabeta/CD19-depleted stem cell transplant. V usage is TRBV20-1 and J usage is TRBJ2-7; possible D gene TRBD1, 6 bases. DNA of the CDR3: TGCAGTGCAAGGACAGTCAGCGAGCAGTACTTC. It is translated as CSARTVSEQYF.